The 9 T cell receptor beta chains reported below all come from one sample, sequenced in a study of blood T cell repertoires in COVID-19. Generated by immunoSEQ multiplex PCR, the TCRdb table keeps only in-frame clones and is missing some. This table has about 240,000 clones, approximately 84% appearing once. The sample consisted of PBMCs or T cells enriched from blood (not recorded which). The receptors come from a woman between 40 and 50 years old with acute COVID-19.

This chain links TRBV7-6 with TRBJ2-1; unclear D gene. Trimming stripped 0 bases from V and 10 bases from J, with 16 bases between. This CDR3 comprises 15 residues. Germline values: CDR1 SGHVS, CDR2 FNYEAQ. CDR3 protein: CASSLASTVSTEQFF. The CDR3, as DNA: TGTGCCAGCAGCTTAGCTTCTACGGTTTCTACCGAGCAGTTCTTC.

The chain links TRBV5-1 to TRBJ1-4, with D possibly TRBD1 on 5 matching bases. Germline lookup yields CDR1 SGHRS and CDR2 YFSETQ. The CDR3 length is 14 residues. The V end lost 1 base, the J end lost 5 bases, and 9 bases lay between the germline ends. The CDR3 here is CASSLTGTNEKLFF. CDR3 coding DNA: TGCGCCAGCAGCTTGACAGGTACAAATGAAAAACTGTTTTTT.

This clone has a single count. The gene calls are TRBV7-8 and TRBJ2-6; D gene ambiguous. Trimming took off 5 bases at V and 4 bases at J, with 6 bases between the two ends. The CDR3 is made up of 13 amino acids. Per germline, CDR1 SGHVS and CDR2 FQNEAQ. The CDR3 protein is CASSPRGANVLTF. CDR3 coding DNA: TGTGCCAGCAGCCCTAGGGGGGCCAACGTCCTGACTTTC.

The J gene is TRBJ1-2, the V gene TRBV18, with 7 bases that match TRBD1. This CDR3 is built from 14 residues. V lost 3 bases and J lost 5; bases outside the gene matches: 6. The V gene's germline CDR1 is KGHSH and CDR2 LQKENI. The CDR3 DNA reads as TGTGCCAGCTCACCTCAGGGGGACGGTTATGGCTACACCTTC. Translating gives CASSPQGDGYGYTF.

This clone was picked up a small number of times. V and J are TRBV10-1 and TRBJ2-1, with 14 bases fitting TRBD2. The CDR3 is 13 residues long. The J segment lost 6 bases and the V segment lost 8 bases, leaving 0 bases of the junction unmatched. Germline CDR1 WNHNN, CDR2 SYGVQD (reference sequence). The CDR3 sequence is CASGTSGSNEQFF. Here the CDR3 DNA reads TGCGCCAGCGGGACTAGCGGGAGCAATGAGCAGTTCTTC.

As DNA, the CDR3 is TGTGCCAGCAGCTTCCGAGCCGGGGAGCTGTTTTTT. As protein: CASSFRAGELFF. V gene TRBV7-9 combines with J gene TRBJ2-2; no definite D call. V shed 3 bases and J shed 6 bases, with 5 bases lying between them. The CDR3 runs to 12 residues. CDR1 is SEHNR, CDR2 FQNEAQ, per germline (reference sequence).

This clone came up a few times. The chain is built from TRBV21-1 and TRBJ2-7; the table's D call, TRBD1, was not checked against the DNA. TRBV21-1 represents a pseudogene. The CDR3 loop spans 17 amino acids. CDR3 residues: CASSKVNRGRSSYEQYF. The CDR3 nucleotides read TGTGCCAGCAGCAAAGTAAACAGGGGAAGGTCATCCTACGAGCAGTACTTC.

The genes are TRBV3-1 (or the pseudogene TRBV3-2) and TRBJ1-2, with D possibly matching TRBD1 (5 bases). Germline V gene lookup returns CDR1 LGHDT and CDR2 YNNKEL (reference sequence). Trimming removed 2 bases at V and 2 bases at J, with 9 bases between. This CDR3 spans 14 amino acids. The CDR3 nucleotides read TGTGCCAGCAGCCAACAGGGTGGGAACTATGGCTACACCTTC. This sequence encodes CASSQQGGNYGYTF.

This rearrangement joins TRBV7-6 to TRBJ1-3, with D possibly matching TRBD1 (5 bases). The V gene's germline CDR1 is SGHVS and CDR2 FNYEAQ. V was pared by 2 bases and J by 8 bases, with 19 bases between. This CDR3 is built from 16 residues. Written as DNA, the CDR3 is TGTGCCAGCAGCTTAACCGTGGCAGGGATGGGGCACACCATATATTTT. This translates into CASSLTVAGMGHTIYF.